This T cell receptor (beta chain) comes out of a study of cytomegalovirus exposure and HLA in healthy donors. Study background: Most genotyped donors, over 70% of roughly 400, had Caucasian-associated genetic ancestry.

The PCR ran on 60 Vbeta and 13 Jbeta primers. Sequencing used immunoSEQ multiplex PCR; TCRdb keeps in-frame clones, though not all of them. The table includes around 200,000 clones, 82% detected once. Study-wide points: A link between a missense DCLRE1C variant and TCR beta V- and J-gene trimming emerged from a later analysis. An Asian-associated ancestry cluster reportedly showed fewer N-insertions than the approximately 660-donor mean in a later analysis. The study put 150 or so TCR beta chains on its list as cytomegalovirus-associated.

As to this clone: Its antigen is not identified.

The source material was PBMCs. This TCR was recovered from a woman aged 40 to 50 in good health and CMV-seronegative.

The CDR3 bases are TGCGCCAGCAGCCAAGAGAGGTCGTGGTACACTGAAGCTTTCTTT. Amino acid sequence: CASSQERSWYTEAFF. The rearrangement joins TRBV4-1 to TRBJ1-1; D is ambiguous. With 0 bases removed from V and 3 bases from J, the gap between germline ends came to 11 bases. This CDR3 spans 15 amino acids. The germline CDR1 and CDR2 sequences are MGHRA and YSYEKL.